This passage covers 18 T cell receptor beta chains from one sample sequenced in a study of metastatic and nonmetastatic thyroid tumors. Via MiXCR, TCRdb re-called the PCR reads. The sample holds about 40,000 clones, 16% seen once. Until they underwent thyroid surgery, no patient had received any treatment. The sequencing sample was made of blood. These receptor sequences come from a female donor with papillary thyroid cancer or a benign thyroid nodule (not recorded which). Some clones in this sample may be carry-over from other donors' samples.

This clone was counted many times. The chain is built from TRBV6-5 and TRBJ1-1; the match to TRBD1 covers 7 bases. This CDR3 is 16 amino acids long. Trimming took 0 bases from V and 5 from J; bases not matched to a gene: 9. The germline V gene has CDR1 MNHEY and CDR2 SVGAGI. DNA of the CDR3: TGTGCCAGCAGTTACTCACCTCCAGGGGGTAGTACTGAAGCTTTCTTT. It is translated as CASSYSPPGGSTEAFF.

This clone was observed at least ten times. The chain couples TRBV6-1 to TRBJ1-1; D not resolved. Trimming shortened V by 1 base and J by 2 bases, and 2 bases separated the two germline ends. The CDR3 is 12 residues long. The germline V gene encodes CDR1 MNHNS and CDR2 SASEGT. The CDR3 protein is CASSEDNTEAFF. For the CDR3, the DNA is TGTGCCAGCAGTGAAGATAACACTGAAGCTTTCTTT.

This clone was detected ten times or more. V is TRBV2 and J is TRBJ2-5; D may be TRBD1 or TRBD2 (7 bases each). In germline, CDR1 is SNHLY, CDR2 FYNNEI. V was pared by 6 bases and J by 5 bases, with 13 bases between. CDR3 length: 13 residues. This chain's CDR3 is CASRRGREETQYF. For the CDR3, the DNA is TGTGCCAGCAGAAGGGGGCGGGAGGAGACCCAGTACTTC.

With respect to this clone: The junction shows a germline mismatch at one end, possibly a read error. The J gene is TRBJ1-1, the V gene TRBV30, with D hard to call. Germline V CDR1 and CDR2: GTSNPN, SVGIG (reference sequence). This CDR3 has 12 residues. Here the CDR3 DNA reads TGTTCCTGGAGTGCTGGCAACACTGAAGCTTTCTTT. It translates to CSWSAGNTEAFF.

In this sample, this clone turned up many times. The chain carries TRBV12-3 or TRBV12-4 and TRBJ2-1; TRBD2 might be the D (6 bases). Deletions cut 5 bases from V and 6 bases from J, with 17 bases between. The CDR3 sequence is 15 residues long. Here the CDR3 reads CASSPVTYGGNEQFF. The DNA for the CDR3 is TGTGCCAGCAGTCCCGTTACTTACGGGGGCAATGAGCAGTTCTTC.

In its sample, this clone ranks as medium-sized. The chain combines TRBV6-1 with TRBJ2-7; TRBD1 agrees at 10 bases. Germline CDR1 and CDR2: MNHNS and SASEGT. This CDR3 contains 13 residues. V lost 6 bases, J lost 5 bases, and 4 bases stayed unmatched. CDR3: CASSGTGVDEQYF. The DNA of the CDR3 is TGTGCCAGCAGCGGGACAGGGGTGGACGAGCAGTACTTC.

This clone was seen many times. The rearrangement uses TRBV10-3 and TRBJ2-3; the match to TRBD2 covers 7 bases. V gave up 6 bases and J gave up 0 bases; unmatched junction bases: 3. The CDR3 consists of 14 residues. Germline assignment: CDR1 ENHRY and CDR2 SYGVKD. The CDR3 DNA reads as TGTGCCATCAGGGCTAGCGGAAGCACAGATACGCAGTATTTT. Translated: CAIRASGSTDTQYF.

The chain uses TRBV2 and TRBJ1-2, with D possibly matching TRBD1 (5 bases). Germline CDR1 reads SNHLY; CDR2 reads FYNNEI. Trimming removed 2 bases from V and 13 bases from J, with 23 bases in between. The CDR3 contains 15 residues. The CDR3 nucleotides are TGTGCCAGCAGTGAACTGGGGGTAGCTAACTATGGATGCACCTTC. Protein product: CASSELGVANYGCTF.

This clone was detected many times. The chain recombines TRBV10-3 with TRBJ2-7, with a possible D match to TRBD2 (6 bases). Germline assignment: CDR1 ENHRY and CDR2 SYGVKD. The V end lost 5 bases, the J end lost 6 bases, and 14 bases lay between the germline ends. This CDR3 contains 13 residues. The CDR3 here is CAISKTRVGEQYF. The CDR3 region has the DNA TGTGCCATCAGTAAGACTAGGGTGGGCGAGCAGTACTTC.

This clone was picked up many times. V usage is TRBV4-1 and J usage is TRBJ2-7, with 8 bases lining up with TRBD1. CDR1 is MGHRA, CDR2 YSYEKL, per germline. The CDR3 extends over 16 amino acids. V dropped 0 bases and J dropped 2; count of bases not matched to a gene: 6. CDR3 bases: TGCGCCAGCAGCCAAGATAACCAGGGGGCGCCCTACGAGCAGTACTTC. Its translation: CASSQDNQGAPYEQYF.

In regard to this clone: The junction shows a germline mismatch at one end, possibly a read error. The genes are TRBV6-1 and TRBJ2-7, with D perhaps TRBD2 (6 bases). Germline V gene lookup returns CDR1 MNHNS and CDR2 SASEGT. The CDR3 is 14 residues long. This chain's CDR3 is CASTPTGRGYQQYF. The CDR3, as DNA: TGTGCCAGCACCCCAACCGGACGGGGGTACCAGCAATACTTC.

This clone has at least ten counts. The chain joins TRBV6-1 to TRBJ2-6; D may correspond to TRBD1 or TRBD2 (5 bases each). Germline loops: CDR1 MNHNS, CDR2 SASEGT. Trimming pared 5 bases from V and 0 bases from J, leaving 14 bases between. There are 17 residues in the CDR3. Written as DNA, the CDR3 is TGTGCCAGCAGTAAGTCGACGGGGCGCTCTGGGGCCAACGTCCTGACTTTC. Translating it yields CASSKSTGRSGANVLTF.

The rearrangement uses TRBV30 and TRBJ1-3; D not resolved. Germline V gene sequence: CDR1 GTSNPN, CDR2 SVGIG (reference sequence). CDR3 length: 15 amino acids. V was cut by 0 bases and J by 2 bases, with 11 bases left in between. The CDR3 DNA sequence: TGTGCCTGGAGTGTACTGGTCGCACCTGGAAACACCATATATTTT. Amino acid sequence: CAWSVLVAPGNTIYF.

This clone was detected many times. The chain recombines TRBV6-1 with TRBJ1-5, with 8 bases identical to TRBD1. Germline V lookup: CDR1 MNHNS, CDR2 SASEGT. This CDR3 comprises 13 residues. CDR3 nucleotides: TGTTCTGGACAGGGCGAACGGGATCAGCCCCAGCATTTT. Its protein product is CSGQGERDQPQHF.

This clone has a count of ten or more. The chain is built from TRBV18 and TRBJ2-1, with 7 bases identical to TRBD2. This CDR3 region has 13 residues. After removal of 6 bases from V and 7 bases from J, the junction contained 6 bases not matched to a gene. The germline V gene encodes CDR1 KGHSH and CDR2 LQKENI. The DNA of the CDR3 is TGTGCCAGCTCCCATGGCGGGGGAAATGAGCAGTTCTTC. Residues: CASSHGGGNEQFF.

In this sample, this clone turned up many times. The rearrangement links TRBV24-1 to TRBJ1-2, with D unclear. Between the trimmed V and J ends, which lost 3 bases and 10 bases, there was a span of 11 bases. The CDR3 is made up of 12 amino acids. Germline assignment: CDR1 KGHDR and CDR2 SFDVKD. CDR3 in DNA: TGTGCCACCAGTGATGCAGAGAGGGCCTACACCTTC. Translated, it gives CATSDAERAYTF.

The chain uses TRBV5-1 and TRBJ1-5, with D possibly being TRBD1 (5 bases). The CDR3 has 15 amino acids. V lost 5 bases, J lost 6 bases, and 18 bases lay in between. CDR1 is SGHRS, CDR2 YFSETQ, per germline. The DNA for the CDR3 is TGCGCCAGCAGAACAGGTGCAGCCGGGGGTCAGCCCCAGCATTTT. Its protein product is CASRTGAAGGQPQHF. Supplemented by reference TRBV5-1 and TRBJ1-5, the full variable domain reads KAGVTQTPRYLIKTRGQQVTLSCSPISGHRSVSWYQQTPGQGLQFLFEYFSETQRNKGNFPGRFSGRQFSNSRSEMNVSTLELGDSALYLCASRTGAAGGQPQHFGDGTRLSIL.

This clone was counted many times. J is TRBJ2-3 and V is TRBV19; 9 bases fit TRBD1. The CDR3 has 16 residues. Unmatched junction bases numbered 7, after V lost 1 base and J lost 5 bases. Per the germline V gene, CDR1 is LNHDA and CDR2 is SQIVND (reference sequence). The CDR3 DNA reads TGTGCCAGTAGTATAGGCGGACAGGGGCCACTAGATACGCAGTATTTT. It codes for CASSIGGQGPLDTQYF.